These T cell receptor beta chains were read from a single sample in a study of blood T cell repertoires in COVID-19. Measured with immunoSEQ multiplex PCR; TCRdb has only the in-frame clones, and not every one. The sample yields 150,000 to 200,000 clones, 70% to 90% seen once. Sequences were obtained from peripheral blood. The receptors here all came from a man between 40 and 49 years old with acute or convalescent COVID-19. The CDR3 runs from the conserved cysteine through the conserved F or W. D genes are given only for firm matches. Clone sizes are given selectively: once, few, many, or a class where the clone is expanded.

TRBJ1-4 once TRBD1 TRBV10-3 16 CAISAARTGGDEKLFF TGTGCCATCAGCGCCGCCCGGACAGGAGGGGATGAAAAACTGTTTTTT
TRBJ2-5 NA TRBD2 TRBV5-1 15 CASSLAAGGAETQYF TGCGCCAGCAGCTTGGCCGCGGGGGGCGCAGAGACCCAGTACTTC
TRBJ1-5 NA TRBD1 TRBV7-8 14 CASSLGQGVGPQHF TGTGCCAGCAGCTTAGGACAGGGAGTAGGGCCCCAGCATTTT
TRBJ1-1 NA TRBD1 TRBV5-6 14 CASSLGQGATEAFF TGTGCCAGCAGCTTGGGACAGGGGGCGACTGAAGCTTTCTTT
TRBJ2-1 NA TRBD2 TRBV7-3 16 CASSLTGGSSYNEQFF TGTGCCAGCAGCCTGACGGGGGGAAGCTCCTACAATGAGCAGTTCTTC
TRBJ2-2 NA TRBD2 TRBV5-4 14 CASSPGLVGGELFF TGTGCCAGCAGCCCTGGACTAGTCGGCGGGGAGCTGTTTTTT
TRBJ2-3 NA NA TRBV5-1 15 CASSPPRGATDTQYF TGCGCCAGCAGCCCCCCCCGCGGGGCCACAGATACGCAGTATTTT
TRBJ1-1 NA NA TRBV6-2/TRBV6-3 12 CASSYTGDEAFF TGTGCCAGCAGTTACACCGGGGATGAAGCTTTCTTT
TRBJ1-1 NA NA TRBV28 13 CASRNAGNTEAFF TGTGCCAGCAGAAACGCGGGGAACACTGAAGCTTTCTTT
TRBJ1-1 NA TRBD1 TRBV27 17 CASSFVGQGAGNTEAFF TGTGCCAGCAGTTTTGTGGGACAGGGGGCTGGGAACACTGAAGCTTTCTTT
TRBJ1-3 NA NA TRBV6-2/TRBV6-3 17 CASSLGSRAYSGNTIYF TGTGCCAGCAGTTTGGGTAGCAGGGCCTACTCTGGAAACACCATATATTTT
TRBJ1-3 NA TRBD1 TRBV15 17 CATSRGTGGVSGNTIYF TGTGCCACCAGCAGAGGGACAGGGGGCGTCTCTGGAAACACCATATATTTT
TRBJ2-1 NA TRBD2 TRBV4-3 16 CASSQVAGGLYNEQFF TGCGCCAGCAGCCAGGTAGCGGGGGGCCTCTACAATGAGCAGTTCTTC
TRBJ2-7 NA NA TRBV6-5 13 CASRADSAYEQYF TGTGCCAGCAGAGCAGACAGTGCCTACGAGCAGTACTTC
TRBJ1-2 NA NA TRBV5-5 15 CASSLWRQPDYGYTF TGTGCCAGCAGCTTGTGGAGGCAGCCCGACTATGGCTACACCTTC
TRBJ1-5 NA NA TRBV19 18 CASSISVAGQPFNQPQHF TGTGCCAGTAGTATATCGGTGGCAGGACAGCCTTTTAATCAGCCCCAGCATTTT
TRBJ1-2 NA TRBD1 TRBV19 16 CASSIFPGQGAGGYTF TGTGCCAGTAGTATCTTTCCGGGACAGGGGGCTGGTGGCTACACCTTC
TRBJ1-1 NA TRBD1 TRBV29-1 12 CSAWDRHTEAFF TGCAGCGCCTGGGACAGGCACACTGAAGCTTTCTTT
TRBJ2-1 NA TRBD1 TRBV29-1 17 CSVEEIGQGFSYNEQFF TGCAGCGTTGAAGAAATAGGACAGGGTTTTTCCTACAATGAGCAGTTCTTC
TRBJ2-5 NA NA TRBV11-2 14 CASSPDWGRETQYF TGTGCCAGCAGCCCGGACTGGGGTAGGGAGACCCAGTACTTC
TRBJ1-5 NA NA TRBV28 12 CASQGANQPQHF TGTGCCAGCCAAGGAGCCAATCAGCCCCAGCATTTT
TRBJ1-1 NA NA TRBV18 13 CASSLRGAAGAFF TGTGCCAGCTCACTCCGGGGGGCCGCCGGGGCTTTCTTT
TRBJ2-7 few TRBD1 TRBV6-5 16 CASSYSGTGFSYEQYF TGTGCCAGCAGTTACTCGGGGACAGGCTTCTCCTACGAGCAGTACTTC
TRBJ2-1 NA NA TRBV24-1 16 CATSESYGSSYNEQFF TGTGCCACCAGTGAGTCTTATGGGAGCTCCTACAATGAGCAGTTCTTC
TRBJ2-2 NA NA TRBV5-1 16 CASRSVGGDNTGELFF TGCGCCAGCAGATCAGTAGGAGGAGATAACACCGGGGAGCTGTTTTTT
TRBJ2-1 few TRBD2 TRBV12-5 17 CASGPGTSGVGSDEQFF TGTGCTAGTGGTCCTGGGACTAGCGGGGTTGGATCGGATGAGCAGTTCTTC
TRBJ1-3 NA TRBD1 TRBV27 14 CASSLRGPGNTIYF TGTGCCAGCAGTTTGAGGGGGCCCGGAAACACCATATATTTT
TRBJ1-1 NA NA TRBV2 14 CASSALSGETEAFF TGTGCCAGCAGTGCTCTATCAGGGGAGACTGAAGCTTTCTTT
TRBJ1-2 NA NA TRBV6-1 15 CASSELSAGSERYTF TGTGCCAGCAGTGAATTGTCGGCAGGGTCCGAGCGCTACACCTTC
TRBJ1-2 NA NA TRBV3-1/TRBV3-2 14 CASRPTGSNYGYTF TGTGCCAGCAGGCCTACGGGTTCAAACTATGGCTACACCTTC
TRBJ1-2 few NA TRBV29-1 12 CSTRAGFYGYTF TGCAGCACGCGGGCGGGGTTCTATGGCTACACCTTC